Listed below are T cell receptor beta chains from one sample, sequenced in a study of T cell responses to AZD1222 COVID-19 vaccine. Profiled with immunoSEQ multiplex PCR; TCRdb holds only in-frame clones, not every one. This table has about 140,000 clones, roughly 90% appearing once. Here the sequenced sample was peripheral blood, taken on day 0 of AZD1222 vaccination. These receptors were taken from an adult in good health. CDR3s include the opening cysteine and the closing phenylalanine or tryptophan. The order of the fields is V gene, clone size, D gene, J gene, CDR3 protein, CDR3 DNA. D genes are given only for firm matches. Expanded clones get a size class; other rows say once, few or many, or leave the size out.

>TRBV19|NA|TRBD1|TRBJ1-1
CASSTGQGRTEAFF
TGTGCCAGTAGTACCGGACAGGGGCGCACTGAAGCTTTCTTT
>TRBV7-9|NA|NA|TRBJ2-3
CASSYWGSDTQYF
TGTGCCAGCAGTTACTGGGGATCAGATACGCAGTATTTT
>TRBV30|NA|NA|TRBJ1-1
CAWSRTGHPEAFF
TGTGCCTGGAGTCGTACGGGGCACCCCGAAGCTTTCTTT
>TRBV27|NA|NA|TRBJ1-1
CASPLGRRPPEAFF
TGTGCCAGCCCCTTAGGGAGAAGACCCCCCGAAGCTTTCTTT
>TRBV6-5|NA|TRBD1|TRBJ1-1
CASREDRGPNTEAFF
TGTGCCAGCAGGGAGGACAGGGGGCCGAACACTGAAGCTTTCTTT
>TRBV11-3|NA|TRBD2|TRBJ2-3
CASSSGLAGAPTDTQYF
TGTGCCAGCAGCTCCGGACTAGCGGGGGCCCCGACAGATACGCAGTATTTT
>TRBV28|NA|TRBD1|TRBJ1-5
CASISKRQGQWPQHF
TGTGCCAGCATTTCAAAACGACAGGGGCAATGGCCCCAGCATTTT
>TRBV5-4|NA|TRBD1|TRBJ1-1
CASSLAPTGGNTEAFF
TGTGCCAGCAGCTTGGCGCCTACAGGGGGGAACACTGAAGCTTTCTTT
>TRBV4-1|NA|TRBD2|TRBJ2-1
CASSRAETSGSHNEQFF
TGCGCCAGCAGCCGTGCCGAAACTAGCGGGAGTCACAATGAGCAGTTCTTC
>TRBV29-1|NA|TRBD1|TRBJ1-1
CSINRGNTEAFF
TGCAGCATAAACAGGGGTAACACTGAAGCTTTCTTT
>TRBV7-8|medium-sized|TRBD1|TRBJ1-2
CASSLAGQGNYGYTF
TGTGCCAGCAGCTTAGCGGGACAGGGGAACTATGGCTACACCTTC
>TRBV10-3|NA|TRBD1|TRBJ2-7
CAITRDSSYEQYF
TGTGCCATCACTCGGGACAGCTCCTACGAGCAGTACTTC
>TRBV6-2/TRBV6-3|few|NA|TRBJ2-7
CASSFASRWSSYEQYF
TGTGCCAGCAGTTTTGCCTCTCGCTGGAGCTCCTACGAGCAGTACTTC
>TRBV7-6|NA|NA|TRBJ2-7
CASSLVGNEQYF
TGTGCCAGCAGCTTAGTGGGGAACGAGCAGTACTTC
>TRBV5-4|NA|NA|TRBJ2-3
CASHKVQGGDTQYF
TGTGCCAGCCATAAGGTTCAGGGCGGCGATACGCAGTATTTT
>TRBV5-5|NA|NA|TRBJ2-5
CASSAELSDPYF
TGTGCCAGCAGCGCGGAGCTGTCTGATCCTTACTTC
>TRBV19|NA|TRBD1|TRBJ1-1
CASSFTGEAEAFF
TGTGCCAGTAGTTTTACAGGGGAGGCTGAAGCTTTCTTT
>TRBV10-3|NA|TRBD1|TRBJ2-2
CAISPSQGAQTGELFF
TGTGCCATCAGTCCATCACAGGGGGCGCAGACCGGGGAGCTGTTTTTT
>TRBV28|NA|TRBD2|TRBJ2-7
CASSQETSGSYEQYF
TGTGCCAGCAGTCAAGAAACTAGCGGCAGCTACGAGCAGTACTTC
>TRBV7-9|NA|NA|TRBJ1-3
CASGEAGNTIYF
TGTGCCAGCGGTGAGGCTGGAAACACCATATATTTT
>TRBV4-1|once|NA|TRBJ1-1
CASSQLGGATEAFF
TGCGCCAGCAGCCAGTTGGGGGGGGCCACTGAAGCTTTCTTT
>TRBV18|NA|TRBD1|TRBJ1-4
CASSPYGKDRGLEKLFF
TGTGCCAGCTCACCATATGGAAAGGACAGGGGACTTGAAAAACTGTTTTTT
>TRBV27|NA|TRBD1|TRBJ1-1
CASSLYQQGKTEAFF
TGTGCCAGCAGTTTATATCAACAGGGGAAGACTGAAGCTTTCTTT
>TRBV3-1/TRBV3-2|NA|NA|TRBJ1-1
CASSRRTEAFF
TGTGCCAGCAGCCGGAGGACTGAAGCTTTCTTT
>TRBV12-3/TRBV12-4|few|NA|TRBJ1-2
CASTNGGYGYTF
TGTGCCAGCACAAACGGGGGCTATGGCTACACCTTC
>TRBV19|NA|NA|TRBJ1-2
CASSMRDTERYGYTF
TGTGCCAGTAGTATGCGGGACACTGAACGCTATGGCTACACCTTC
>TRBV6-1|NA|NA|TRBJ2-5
CASSDVSTSLQETQYF
TGTGCCAGCAGTGACGTGAGCACTAGCCTTCAAGAGACCCAGTACTTC
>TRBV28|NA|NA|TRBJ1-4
CASSSGGRYEKLFF
TGTGCCAGCAGCTCCGGGGGGAGGTATGAAAAACTGTTTTTT
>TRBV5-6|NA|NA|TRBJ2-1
CASSLRLNTNEQFF
TGTGCCAGCAGCCTAAGACTAAACACCAATGAGCAGTTCTTC
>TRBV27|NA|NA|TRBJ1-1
CASSLLGDFTEAFF
TGTGCCAGCAGTTTACTGGGAGATTTCACTGAAGCTTTCTTT
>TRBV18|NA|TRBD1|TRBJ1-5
CASSSTGGNQPQHF
TGTGCCAGCTCATCTACAGGGGGTAATCAGCCCCAGCATTTT
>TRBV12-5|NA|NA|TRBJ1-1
CASGPRQAHTEAFF
TGTGCTAGTGGTCCCCGACAGGCACACACTGAAGCTTTCTTT
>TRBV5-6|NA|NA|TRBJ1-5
CASSLSGGNQPQHF
TGTGCCAGCAGCTTGTCGGGGGGCAATCAGCCCCAGCATTTT